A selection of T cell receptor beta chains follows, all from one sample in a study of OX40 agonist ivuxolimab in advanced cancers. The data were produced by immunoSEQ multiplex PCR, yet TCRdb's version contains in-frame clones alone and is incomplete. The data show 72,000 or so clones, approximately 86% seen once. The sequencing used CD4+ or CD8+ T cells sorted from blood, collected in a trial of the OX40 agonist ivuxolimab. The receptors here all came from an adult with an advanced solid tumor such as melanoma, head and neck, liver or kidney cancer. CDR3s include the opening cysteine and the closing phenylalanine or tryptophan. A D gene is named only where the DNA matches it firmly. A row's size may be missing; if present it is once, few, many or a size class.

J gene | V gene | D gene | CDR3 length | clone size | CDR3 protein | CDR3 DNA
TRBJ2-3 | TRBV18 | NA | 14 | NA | CASSPEVSSDTQYF | TGTGCCAGCTCACCAGAGGTCTCTTCAGATACGCAGTATTTT
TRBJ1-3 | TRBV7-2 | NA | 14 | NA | CASSLFSAGNTIYF | TGTGCCAGCAGCTTATTTTCGGCCGGAAACACCATATATTTT
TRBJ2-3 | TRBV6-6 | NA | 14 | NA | CASSPGFSTDTQYF | TGTGCCAGCAGCCCCGGGTTCAGCACAGATACGCAGTATTTT
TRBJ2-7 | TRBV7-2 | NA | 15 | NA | CASSPRPSLLYEQYF | TGTGCCAGCAGCCCGAGGCCCTCCCTATTATACGAGCAGTACTTC
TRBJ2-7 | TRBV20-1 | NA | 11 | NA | CSVPSNYEQYF | TGCAGTGTCCCCTCAAACTACGAGCAGTACTTC
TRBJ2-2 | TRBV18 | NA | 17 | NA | CASSPRSLTANTGELFF | TGTGCCAGCTCACCACGGAGCCTTACAGCGAACACCGGGGAGCTGTTTTTT
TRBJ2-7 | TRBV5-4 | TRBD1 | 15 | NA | CASSLEATGINEQYF | TGTGCCAGCAGCTTGGAGGCGACAGGGATCAACGAGCAGTACTTC
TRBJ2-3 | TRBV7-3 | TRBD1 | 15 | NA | CASSLMGQGADTQYF | TGTGCCAGCAGCTTAATGGGACAGGGGGCAGATACGCAGTATTTT
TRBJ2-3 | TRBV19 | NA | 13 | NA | CATSPGGTDTQYF | TGTGCCACCTCCCCCGGGGGCACAGATACGCAGTATTTT
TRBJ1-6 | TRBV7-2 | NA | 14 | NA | CASSPVLTNSPLHF | TGTGCCAGCAGCCCTGTTCTGACTAATTCACCCCTCCACTTT
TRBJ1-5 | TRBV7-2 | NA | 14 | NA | CASSLAGVDQPQHF | TGTGCCAGCAGCTTAGCGGGGGTAGATCAGCCCCAGCATTTT
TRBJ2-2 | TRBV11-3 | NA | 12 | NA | CASSLNGGELFF | TGTGCCAGCAGTCTCAATGGAGGGGAGCTGTTTTTT
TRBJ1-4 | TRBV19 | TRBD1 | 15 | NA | CASSIGTATNEKLFF | TGTGCCAGTAGTATTGGGACAGCAACTAATGAAAAACTGTTTTTT
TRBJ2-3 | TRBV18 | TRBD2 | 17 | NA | CASPRLEAGGFSDTQYF | TGTGCCAGCCCACGTCTCGAAGCGGGAGGATTCTCAGATACGCAGTATTTT
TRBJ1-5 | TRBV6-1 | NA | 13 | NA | CASSQGFDQPQHF | TGTGCCAGCAGTCAGGGTTTCGATCAGCCCCAGCATTTT
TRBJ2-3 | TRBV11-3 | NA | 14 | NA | CASSLGRGTDTQYF | TGTGCCAGCAGCTTAGGGCGAGGGACAGATACGCAGTATTTT
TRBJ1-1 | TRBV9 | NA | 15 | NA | CASSVDILGDTEAFF | TGTGCCAGCAGCGTAGACATTCTTGGGGACACTGAAGCTTTCTTT
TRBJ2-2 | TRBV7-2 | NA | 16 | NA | CASSLVGQLSTGELFF | TGTGCCAGCAGCTTAGTGGGGCAGTTGAGCACCGGGGAGCTGTTTTTT
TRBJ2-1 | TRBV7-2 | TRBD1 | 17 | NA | CASSLRWGQAEDNEQFF | TGTGCCAGCAGCCTACGATGGGGACAGGCGGAGGACAATGAGCAGTTCTTC
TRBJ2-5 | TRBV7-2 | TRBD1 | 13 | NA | CASSSTGIGTQYF | TGTGCCAGCAGCTCGACAGGGATTGGGACCCAGTACTTC
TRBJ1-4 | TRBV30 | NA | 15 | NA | CACPRTGATNEKLFF | TGTGCCTGTCCGCGAACGGGGGCAACTAATGAAAAACTGTTTTTT
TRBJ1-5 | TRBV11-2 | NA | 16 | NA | CASSLDVALSNQPQHF | TGTGCCAGCAGCTTAGACGTGGCCCTTAGCAATCAGCCCCAGCATTTT
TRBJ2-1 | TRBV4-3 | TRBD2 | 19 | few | CASSQEGSGRARRYNEQFF | TGCGCCAGCAGCCAAGAAGGTAGCGGGAGGGCCAGGAGATACAATGAGCAGTTCTTC
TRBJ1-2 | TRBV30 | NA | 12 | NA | CAWSVNSYGYTF | TGTGCCTGGAGTGTAAACAGCTATGGCTACACCTTC
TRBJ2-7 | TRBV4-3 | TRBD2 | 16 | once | CASSQRPGLAGNEQYF | TGCGCCAGCAGCCAGAGACCGGGACTAGCGGGCAACGAGCAGTACTTC
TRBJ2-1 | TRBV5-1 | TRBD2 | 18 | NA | CASSPMPSTSGRDNEQFF | TGCGCCAGCAGCCCTATGCCGTCAACTAGCGGGAGAGACAATGAGCAGTTCTTC
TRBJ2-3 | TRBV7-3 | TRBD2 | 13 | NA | CASSLAGVHTQYF | TGTGCCAGCAGCTTAGCGGGGGTTCATACGCAGTATTTT
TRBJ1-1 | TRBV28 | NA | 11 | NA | CAATGDTEAFF | TGTGCCGCAACGGGTGACACTGAAGCTTTCTTT
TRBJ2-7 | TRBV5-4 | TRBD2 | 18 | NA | CASSLLGRASGSGYEQYF | TGTGCCAGCAGCTTGCTGGGGCGGGCTAGCGGGAGCGGGTACGAGCAGTACTTC
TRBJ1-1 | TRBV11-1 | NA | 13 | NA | CASSPQQNTEAFF | TGTGCCAGCAGCCCTCAGCAGAACACTGAAGCTTTCTTT
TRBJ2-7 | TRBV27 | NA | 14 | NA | CASSLGRGGYEQYF | TGTGCCAGCAGTTTAGGACGGGGCGGCTACGAGCAGTACTTC
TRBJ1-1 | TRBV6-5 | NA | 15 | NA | CASSSSGAMNTEAFF | TGTGCCAGCAGTTCCTCGGGGGCAATGAACACTGAAGCTTTCTTT
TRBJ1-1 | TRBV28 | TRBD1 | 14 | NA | CASRTGDRGTEAFF | TGTGCCAGCAGGACAGGGGATAGAGGCACTGAAGCTTTCTTT
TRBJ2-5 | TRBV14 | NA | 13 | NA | CASSQGAGETQYF | TGTGCCAGCAGCCAGGGGGCAGGGGAGACCCAGTACTTC
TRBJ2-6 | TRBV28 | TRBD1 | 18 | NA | CASSLNGQGLGGANVLTF | TGTGCCAGCAGTTTAAACGGACAGGGCCTAGGTGGGGCCAACGTCCTGACTTTC
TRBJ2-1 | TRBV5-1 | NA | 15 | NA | CATTTGPNSYNEQFF | TGCGCCACGACGACAGGACCGAACTCCTACAATGAGCAGTTCTTC
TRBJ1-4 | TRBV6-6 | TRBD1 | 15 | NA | CASSYPDRANEKLFF | TGTGCCAGCAGTTACCCCGACAGGGCTAATGAAAAACTGTTTTTT
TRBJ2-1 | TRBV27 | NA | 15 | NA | CASSITSQGANEQFF | TGTGCCAGCAGCATAACTAGCCAGGGAGCAAATGAGCAGTTCTTC
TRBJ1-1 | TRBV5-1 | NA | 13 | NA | CASSLAGNTEAFF | TGCGCCAGCAGCTTGGCAGGGAACACTGAAGCTTTCTTT
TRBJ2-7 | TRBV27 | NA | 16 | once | CASSLKIGGVSYEQYF | TGTGCCAGCAGTTTAAAGATCGGAGGAGTCTCCTACGAGCAGTACTTC
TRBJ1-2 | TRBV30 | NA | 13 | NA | CAWSVGSPNGYTF | TGTGCCTGGAGTGTCGGCAGCCCAAATGGCTACACCTTC
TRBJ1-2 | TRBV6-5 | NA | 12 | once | CASGDRSYGYTF | TGTGCCAGCGGGGACCGTTCCTATGGCTACACCTTC
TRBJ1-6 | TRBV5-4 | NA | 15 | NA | CASSFWTLPNSPLHF | TGTGCCAGCAGCTTTTGGACACTCCCTAATTCACCCCTCCACTTT
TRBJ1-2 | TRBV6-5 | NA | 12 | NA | CASRQGSRPYTF | TGTGCCAGCAGGCAAGGAAGTCGACCCTACACCTTC
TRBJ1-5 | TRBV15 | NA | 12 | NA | CATSGHNQPQHF | TGTGCCACCAGCGGGCACAATCAGCCCCAGCATTTT
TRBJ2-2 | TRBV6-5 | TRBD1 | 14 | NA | CASIATGGSGELFF | TGTGCCAGCATTGCAACAGGGGGCTCCGGGGAGCTGTTTTTT
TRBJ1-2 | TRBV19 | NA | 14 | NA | CASRQGKGAFGYTF | TGTGCCAGTAGACAAGGGAAGGGAGCATTTGGCTACACCTTC
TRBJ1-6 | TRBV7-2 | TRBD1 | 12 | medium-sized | CASSRGRSPLHF | TGTGCCAGCAGTAGGGGGCGCTCACCCCTCCACTTT
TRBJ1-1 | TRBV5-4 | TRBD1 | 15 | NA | CASNPRGQGVTEAFF | TGTGCCAGCAATCCTCGGGGACAGGGGGTCACTGAAGCTTTCTTT
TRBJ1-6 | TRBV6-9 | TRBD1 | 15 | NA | CASRGYRGPNSPLHF | TGTGCCAGCAGAGGATACAGGGGGCCTAATTCACCCCTCCACTTT
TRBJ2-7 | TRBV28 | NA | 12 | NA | CASRRGTPQQYF | TGTGCCAGCAGGAGGGGGACACCGCAGCAGTACTTC